The entry that follows covers one T cell receptor beta chain sequence. TCRdb keeps only in-frame clones here, not all; method: immunoSEQ multiplex PCR. The sample consists of about 20,000 clones, less than 60% of them appearing once. CDR3 length: 15 amino acids. V dropped 4 bases and J dropped 7; count of bases not matched to a gene: 9. From germline, CDR1 is SGHRS and CDR2 YFSETQ. The sample comes from a study of graft-versus-host responses after intestinal transplantation. Whole-study results and caveats: With peak circulating GvH clone levels came an association with early post-transplant HvG declines.

The sample in question was alloreactive CD4+ T cells from a mixed lymphocyte reaction culture, obtained before intestinal transplant. Subset denoted: CFSE-low proliferating T cells sorted from roughly six-day pre-transplant mixed lymphocyte reaction (GvH or HvG direction). The chain carries TRBV5-1 and TRBJ2-2; TRBD2 aligns across 8 bases. This TCR was recovered from a human patient who received an intestinal transplant. The CDR3 DNA sequence: TGCGCCAGCAGCCCGGGGGGGCCCTACATCGGGGAGCTGTTTTTT. Protein: CASSPGGPYIGELFF.